The 14 T cell receptor beta chains given below trace back to one sample, sequenced in a study of T-cell memory formation after mild COVID-19. One entry per CDR3 protein results from TCRdb running MiXCR on the 5' RACE reads. The table includes fewer than 700,000 distinct CDR3 sequences, over 15% detected once. The sequencing input was PBMCs or a T cell subset sorted from them (not recorded which). The receptors were sampled from an adult woman who had mild COVID-19 (a few samples of this study predate the infection). Cell type and time point are not known.

This clonotype was picked up a small number of times. The chain uses TRBV6-2 or TRBV6-3 and TRBJ2-7, with TRBD2 identical over 11 bases. The CDR3 is 18 amino acids. V shed 2 bases and J 0 bases; nucleotides not matched to a gene: 9. Germline V gives CDR1 MNHEY, CDR2 SVGEGT. CDR3 bases: TGTGCCAGCAGTTACCGGCTAGCGGGAGGCCTCAGCTCCTACGAGCAGTACTTC. Protein: CASSYRLAGGLSSYEQYF.

This clonotype occurred a few times. This chain uses TRBV6-2 or TRBV6-3 with TRBJ1-1; D is perhaps TRBD1 (5 bases). The germline V and J ends were trimmed by 7 bases and 0 bases, with 21 bases remaining between them. CDR3 length: 17 amino acids. In germline, CDR1 is MNHEY, CDR2 SVGEGT. The CDR3: CASTTARGLTMNTEAFF. Written as DNA, the CDR3 is TGTGCCAGCACCACCGCCCGGGGGTTAACCATGAACACTGAAGCTTTCTTT.

This chain connects TRBV24-1 to TRBJ2-5, with D perhaps matching TRBD2 (7 bases). Per germline, CDR1 KGHDR and CDR2 SFDVKD. Trimming took 3 bases from V and 1 from J, leaving 20 bases between them. The length of the CDR3 is 18 residues. The CDR3 sequence: CATSDGGLAVSSQETQYF. The CDR3 coding sequence is TGTGCCACCAGTGATGGGGGCCTAGCGGTATCTTCCCAAGAGACCCAGTACTTC.

The chain links TRBV12-3 or TRBV12-4 to TRBJ2-5; TRBD2 might be the D (7 bases). The V end was cut by 6 bases, the J end by 2 bases, with 16 bases between. The CDR3 has 15 amino acids. CDR3 bases: TGTGCCAGCAGCCCATGGGGGGGCCTACAAGAGACCCAGTACTTC. Protein sequence: CASSPWGGLQETQYF.

The chain joins TRBV7-9 to TRBJ2-5; D call uncertain. V was pared by 5 bases and J by 5 bases, with 12 bases between. Germline values: CDR1 SEHNR, CDR2 FQNEAQ (reference sequence). The CDR3 is 13 amino acids. The CDR3 DNA follows: TGTGCCAGCAGCCTACCCCTAAGGGAGACCCAGTACTTC. Protein product: CASSLPLRETQYF.

The V and J genes are TRBV2 and TRBJ2-3; 8 nucleotides line up with TRBD2. The CDR3 is 16 amino acids. From germline, CDR1 is SNHLY and CDR2 FYNNEI. The V segment lost 1 base and the J segment 2 bases; nucleotides outside the gene matches: 5. In nucleotides, the CDR3 is TGTGCCAGCAGTGAAGGAATAGCGGGATTCACAGATACGCAGTATTTT. Protein product: CASSEGIAGFTDTQYF.

This clonotype was seen a handful of times. V and J are TRBV20-1 and TRBJ1-4, with 7 nucleotides matching TRBD1. Germline assignment: CDR1 DFQATT and CDR2 SNEGSKA (reference sequence). With V trimmed by 6 bases and J by 8 bases, 12 bases remained unmatched. The CDR3 is 14 residues long. DNA of the CDR3: TGCAGTGCGTCCAGGGGGACGGGTAACGAAAAACTGTTTTTT. It specifies CSASRGTGNEKLFF.

The sample holds a few counts of this clonotype. This chain links TRBV29-1 with TRBJ2-7; D is unclear. CDR3 size: 12 residues. The germline V gene encodes CDR1 SQVTM and CDR2 ANQGSEA. With 2 bases removed from V and 4 bases from J, the gap between germline ends came to 9 bases. CDR3 nucleotides: TGCAGCGTTGAACGGTCTGATTACGAGCAGTACTTC. Amino acids: CSVERSDYEQYF.

This clonotype has just one count. A much larger clone is a single base away; this may be a read error. The chain has TRBV10-3 and TRBJ2-7; no reliable D call. This CDR3 comprises 14 residues. The germline V gene encodes CDR1 ENHRY and CDR2 SYGVKD. Deletions cut 5 bases from V and 3 bases from J, with 14 bases between. CDR3 nucleotide sequence: TGTGCCATCAGTCTAACACCCGGCTACTACGAGCAGTACTTC. It yields the protein CAISLTPGYYEQYF.

A few counts support this clonotype. This chain links TRBV2 with TRBJ1-2, with 7 positions matching TRBD1. The germline V gene has CDR1 SNHLY and CDR2 FYNNEI. The CDR3 totals 16 residues. Trimming cost V 5 bases and J 4 bases; bases outside gene matches: 13. CDR3 in amino acids: CASSRHTGDVSYGYTF. CDR3 in DNA: TGTGCCAGCAGTCGACACACAGGGGATGTTTCCTATGGCTACACCTTC.

This clonotype was detected only a few times. This rearrangement joins TRBV5-1 to TRBJ2-3, with a tentative D call TRBD1 (5 bases). Trimming left V 4 bases short and J 1 base short, with 16 bases between. Germline lookup yields CDR1 SGHRS and CDR2 YFSETQ. The CDR3 contains 16 residues. The CDR3 coding sequence is TGCGCCAGCAGCCTCAGGCTTCTACAGGGCACAGATACGCAGTATTTT. Its protein is CASSLRLLQGTDTQYF.

V and J are TRBV24-1 and TRBJ1-1; 7 bases match TRBD1. V gave up 7 bases and J gave up 5 bases; unmatched junction bases: 6. The CDR3 totals 13 residues. Germline-derived CDR1 and CDR2 are KGHDR and SFDVKD. CDR3 loop: CATRMTGHTEAFF. CDR3 bases: TGTGCCACCAGAATGACAGGGCATACTGAAGCTTTCTTT.

A few counts support this clonotype. The V gene is TRBV12-5, the J gene TRBJ2-7; D gene ambiguous. Germline V gene data show CDR1 as LGHNT and CDR2 as FRNRAP. The CDR3 is made up of 12 amino acids. Trimming took off 0 bases at V and 1 base at J, with 1 base between the two ends. Written as DNA, the CDR3 is TGTGCTAGTGGTTTGGTATCCTACGAGCAGTACTTC. Its protein is CASGLVSYEQYF.

The chain combines TRBV4-1 with TRBJ2-3; possible D gene TRBD1, 5 bases. The V end lost 4 bases, the J end lost 3 bases, and 11 bases lay between the germline ends. Per germline, CDR1 MGHRA and CDR2 YSYEKL. This CDR3 is 14 amino acids long. CDR3 in DNA: TGCGCCAGCAGCCGACAGAGTAGGACAGATACGCAGTATTTT. The encoded protein is CASSRQSRTDTQYF.